The rows below give T cell receptor beta chains drawn from one sample of a study of shared clonotypes between healthy human individuals. Some clones are missing from TCRdb's copy, which holds only in-frame ones; the method was immunoSEQ multiplex PCR. Of 1.5 million to 1.9 million clones detected, roughly 98% appear once; the ten largest clones hold around 0.45%. Sequenced sample: naive CD4+ T cells sorted from blood. The receptors here all came from a man between 25 and 39 years old in good health. Both conserved end residues are part of each CDR3. The D gene is left open where the match is weak. Not every row has a clone size; where given, it reads once, few, many or a size class.

cdr3_nt cdr3_aa clone_size cdr3_length j_call v_call d_call
TGTGCCAGCAGCTTAGCGGGGACTATCTACAATGAGCAGTTCTTC CASSLAGTIYNEQFF NA 15 TRBJ2-1 TRBV7-8 TRBD2
TGCGCCAGCAGCCAAGTAGGGGGAGGAAACACCATATATTTT CASSQVGGGNTIYF NA 14 TRBJ1-3 TRBV4-1 NA
TGTGCCAGCAGCGCCGGGACAGGGGGGCATACAGGCAATGAGCAGTTCTTC CASSAGTGGHTGNEQFF NA 17 TRBJ2-1 TRBV9 TRBD1
TGTGCCAGCAGCCCCAGGGGGACTTCGAACACCGGGGAGCTGTTTTTT CASSPRGTSNTGELFF NA 16 TRBJ2-2 TRBV7-9 NA
TGCGCCAGCAGCTTCATTGGGAGAACGACCTACGAGCAGTACTTC CASSFIGRTTYEQYF NA 15 TRBJ2-7 TRBV5-1 NA
TGCGCCAGCAGCTTGGGTCCAGGGACAGCCTACGAGCAGTACTTC CASSLGPGTAYEQYF NA 15 TRBJ2-7 TRBV5-1 TRBD1
TGTGCCAGTAAGGTGATGGGGGGCGGCTATGGCTACACCTTC CASKVMGGGYGYTF NA 14 TRBJ1-2 TRBV28 NA
TGTGCCAGTAGTATTGCGGAGCGGGCCTTATGGAATGAGCAGTTCTTC CASSIAERALWNEQFF NA 16 TRBJ2-1 TRBV19 NA
TGCGCCAGCAGCCCGGAGGCCCATTCGAACACCGGGGAGCTGTTTTTT CASSPEAHSNTGELFF NA 16 TRBJ2-2 TRBV5-1 NA
TGTGCCAGCAGCTTGGAACAGGGCCGGTACAATGAGCAGTTCTTC CASSLEQGRYNEQFF NA 15 TRBJ2-1 TRBV5-4 NA
TGTGCCAGCAGGCCGCTACAGGGGAAGTACGACGAGCAGTACTTC CASRPLQGKYDEQYF NA 15 TRBJ2-7 TRBV6-5 TRBD1
TGCGCCAGCAGCTCCGTGACTAGCGGCTACTCCTACGAGCAGTACTTC CASSSVTSGYSYEQYF NA 16 TRBJ2-7 TRBV5-1 TRBD2
TGTGCCAGCATTAGGGGGTTTTTGAATGAGCAGTTCTTC CASIRGFLNEQFF NA 13 TRBJ2-1 TRBV6-1 NA
TGTGCCAGCTCACCACTCCGGGGGGTGGCAGCGGTCTCCTACAATGAGCAGTTCTTC CASSPLRGVAAVSYNEQFF NA 19 TRBJ2-1 TRBV18 TRBD2
TGCGCCAGCAGCTTGAGGGGACAGGGGCAATACGAGCAGTACTTC CASSLRGQGQYEQYF NA 15 TRBJ2-7 TRBV5-1 TRBD1
TGCGCCAGCAGCTCTCTACCCCAAGAGACCCAGTACTTC CASSSLPQETQYF NA 13 TRBJ2-5 TRBV5-1 NA
TGTGCCAGCAGCTTTGGACGGACAGGGGACCAGCCCCAGCATTTT CASSFGRTGDQPQHF NA 15 TRBJ1-5 TRBV5-6 TRBD1
TGTGCCAGTAGTACCGGGGGTGGCTACACCTTC CASSTGGGYTF NA 11 TRBJ1-2 TRBV19 NA
TGTGCCAGCCAACCGGACTATGGCTACACCTTC CASQPDYGYTF NA 11 TRBJ1-2 TRBV2 NA
TGCGCCAGCAGCCGCTTAGGAGATACGCAGTATTTT CASSRLGDTQYF once 12 TRBJ2-3 TRBV4-3 NA
TGTGCCAGCTCACCACTCGGGGGAGTAAGAGCTGAGCAGTTCTTC CASSPLGGVRAEQFF NA 15 TRBJ2-1 TRBV18 NA
NA CASSLRLTFGTQYF NA 14 TRBJ2-5 TRBV5-4 NA
TGTGCCAGCAGCTCGGGACTAGCGGGAATGGGGCAAGAGACCCAGTACTTC CASSSGLAGMGQETQYF NA 17 TRBJ2-5 TRBV7-2 TRBD2
TGTGCCAGCTCACCACAAGGAACGGCCGCTCTCTCTGGAAACACCATATATTTT CASSPQGTAALSGNTIYF once 18 TRBJ1-3 TRBV18 NA
TGTGCCATCAGTGGGGGCACAGGGGGCTACACTGAAGCTTTCTTT CAISGGTGGYTEAFF NA 15 TRBJ1-1 TRBV10-3 TRBD1
TGCGCCAGCAGCTTGGAAGTGGGTGGTGAGCAGTTCTTC CASSLEVGGEQFF once 13 TRBJ2-1 TRBV5-1 NA
TGTGCCAGCAGAAAAGGGGGAGAGACCCAGTACTTC CASRKGGETQYF NA 12 TRBJ2-5 TRBV27 NA
TGTGCCAGCAGTCCGGGACTAGCGGGATTTTACGAGCAGTACTTC CASSPGLAGFYEQYF NA 15 TRBJ2-7 TRBV6-1 TRBD2
TGTGCCAGCAGCTTAGGTGGCGGAGATGGCACCGGGGAGCTGTTTTTT CASSLGGGDGTGELFF NA 16 TRBJ2-2 TRBV7-6 NA
TGTGCCAGCAGTTCGTTGGCGGGAGGGCCGTACAATGAGCAGTTCTTC CASSSLAGGPYNEQFF NA 16 TRBJ2-1 TRBV6-5 TRBD2
TGTGCCAGCAGTGAAGCCAGGGACCACCACGAGCAGTACTTC CASSEARDHHEQYF NA 14 TRBJ2-7 TRBV6-1 NA
TGTGCCAGCAGCTTCCAAGGGACTAGGTCGGAGACCCAGTACTTC CASSFQGTRSETQYF NA 15 TRBJ2-5 TRBV5-4 TRBD2
TGTGCCAGCAGCCGCCTCAGGCCCTCTGGAAACACCATATATTTT CASSRLRPSGNTIYF NA 15 TRBJ1-3 TRBV27 NA
TGTGCCAGCAGCCAAGATTGGGCAGGGAGCTATGGCTACACCTTC CASSQDWAGSYGYTF NA 15 TRBJ1-2 TRBV14 NA
TGTGCCAGCAGTGAAGCGAATCCTAGCGGGAGGGCCTTACCGCAGTATTTT CASSEANPSGRALPQYF NA 17 TRBJ2-3 TRBV2 TRBD2
TGTGCCAGCAGTGACAGCAAAGGGCACAGGGGGAACACCGGGGAGCTGTTTTTT CASSDSKGHRGNTGELFF NA 18 TRBJ2-2 TRBV25-1 TRBD1
TGTGCCAGCAGCGTAGGGGCCTTTAAGGTCTCTGGGGCCAACGTCCTGACTTTC CASSVGAFKVSGANVLTF NA 18 TRBJ2-6 TRBV9 NA
TGTGCCAGCAGTTCCACTAGCTGGAGCGGGGAGCTGTTTTTT CASSSTSWSGELFF NA 14 TRBJ2-2 TRBV27 NA
TGTGCCAGCAGTGCAATCCCCTCGGCGGAAAAACTGTTTTTT CASSAIPSAEKLFF NA 14 TRBJ1-4 TRBV27 NA
TGTGCCAGCAGAACAGACAATGAAAAACTGTTTTTT CASRTDNEKLFF NA 12 TRBJ1-4 TRBV2 NA
TGTGCCAGCAGCCAGGAGGTTGGGGGACTTACGCAGTATTTT CASSQEVGGLTQYF NA 14 TRBJ2-3 TRBV14 NA
TGTGCCAGCAGCTTATCGACTCACGAGCAGTTCTTC CASSLSTHEQFF NA 12 TRBJ2-1 TRBV11-2 NA
TGTGCCAGCAGCGTAGGTACGCTGGAGGCCTGGAACACTGAAGCTTTCTTT CASSVGTLEAWNTEAFF NA 17 TRBJ1-1 TRBV9 NA
TGTGCCAGCAGCCTTAGGACAGGGCCCGCCGATACCTTC CASSLRTGPADTF NA 13 TRBJ1-2 TRBV28 TRBD1
TGTGCCAGCAGCTTTCTAGGGCAGGACTACGAGCAGTACTTC CASSFLGQDYEQYF NA 14 TRBJ2-7 TRBV7-9 NA
TGTGCCAGCGGCAGGGGGCCTTTCTCGGATCAGCCCCAGCATTTT CASGRGPFSDQPQHF NA 15 TRBJ1-5 TRBV6-5 TRBD1
TGCGCCAGCAGCGGGGACAGGGGCCCTAGTCTGGGGGAGACCCAGTACTTC CASSGDRGPSLGETQYF NA 17 TRBJ2-5 TRBV5-1 TRBD1
TGTGCCAGCAGCTTGGGAACAGGCGGAGAAGCTTTCTTT CASSLGTGGEAFF NA 13 TRBJ1-1 TRBV11-3 NA
TGTGCCAGCTCACCGCTAAAACTCTCAGAGACCCAGTACTTC CASSPLKLSETQYF once 14 TRBJ2-5 TRBV18 NA